These 28 T cell receptor beta chains share one sample of origin, sequenced in a study of long-term antiretroviral therapy in people with HIV. Run at survey level, the immunoSEQ assay was version v3.0. Produced via immunoSEQ multiplex PCR; TCRdb's table is partial and in-frame only. The table shows over 10,000 clones, with roughly 87% occurring only once. Sample: unsorted PBMCs, taken nearly 8.5 years after starting antiretroviral therapy. These receptors all come from a man aged 50 to 59 with HIV.

J is TRBJ2-1 and V is TRBV9, with 11 bases lining up with TRBD2. The CDR3 runs to 15 residues. The V and J ends lost 2 bases and 5 bases, in that order; junction bases with no gene match: 3. Per the germline V gene, CDR1 is SGDLS and CDR2 is YYNGEE. For the CDR3, the DNA is TGTGCCAGCAGCGTGACTAGCGGGGCCGACAATGAGCAGTTCTTC. Its translation: CASSVTSGADNEQFF.

The chain joins TRBV2 to TRBJ2-1; no definite D call. This CDR3 has 15 residues. From germline, CDR1 is SNHLY and CDR2 FYNNEI. Trimming left V 1 base short and J 0 bases short, with 7 bases between. For the CDR3, the DNA is TGTGCCAGCAGTGAAGGAGATCTCTCCTACAATGAGCAGTTCTTC. Its protein product is CASSEGDLSYNEQFF.

This clone was counted between two and nine times. The chain links TRBV5-1 to TRBJ2-1; D is undetermined. The CDR3 is 13 amino acids. Germline V gene lookup returns CDR1 SGHRS and CDR2 YFSETQ. Trimming took off 0 bases at V and 7 bases at J, with 8 bases between the two ends. The CDR3 region is CASSLEGQNEQFF. In DNA, the CDR3 is TGCGCCAGCAGCTTGGAAGGTCAAAATGAGCAGTTCTTC.

This chain joins TRBV11-2 and TRBJ2-7, with D maybe TRBD1 (5 bases). Germline V gives CDR1 SGHAT, CDR2 FQNNGV. V lost 0 bases and J 4 bases, leaving 10 bases between the germline ends. CDR3 size: 14 residues. CDR3 sequence: CASSLEGPSYEQYF. The CDR3 nucleotides read TGTGCCAGCAGCTTAGAGGGGCCCTCGTACGAGCAGTACTTC.

The chain joins TRBV9 to TRBJ2-1, with unresolved D. Germline V gene data show CDR1 as SGDLS and CDR2 as YYNGEE. Trimming left V 0 bases short and J 9 bases short, with 4 bases between. The CDR3 has 11 residues. The CDR3 coding sequence is TGTGCCAGCAGCGTAGGGCCTGAGCAGTTCTTC. Amino acid sequence: CASSVGPEQFF.

This clone showed up just once. The chain couples TRBV30 to TRBJ2-7; D possibly corresponds to TRBD2 (5 bases). V lost 4 bases and J lost 7, with 14 bases in between. Germline assignment: CDR1 GTSNPN and CDR2 SVGIG (reference sequence). This CDR3 has 12 amino acids. CDR3 sequence: CAWTEGLGEQYF. The CDR3 DNA is TGTGCCTGGACCGAGGGATTGGGGGAGCAGTACTTC.

The chain carries TRBV19 and TRBJ2-1; 7 bases map to TRBD2. The CDR3 is 17 amino acids. Trimming at V came to 0 bases and at J to 0 bases, leaving 5 bases not matched to a gene. CDR1 and CDR2 (germline): LNHDA, SQIVND (reference sequence). CDR3 loop: CASSIDLSGASYNEQFF. The CDR3 DNA follows: TGTGCCAGTAGTATAGATCTCAGCGGGGCCTCCTACAATGAGCAGTTCTTC.

This chain uses TRBV4-1 with TRBJ2-7; TRBD2 is a possible D gene (5 bases). CDR3 length equals 15 residues. Trimming pared 1 base from V and 4 bases from J, leaving 14 bases between. Germline values: CDR1 MGHRA, CDR2 YSYEKL. The CDR3 region has the DNA TGCGCCAGCAGCCAAGGGGCTAGCTCAATATACGAGCAGTACTTC. Translated: CASSQGASSIYEQYF.

V and J are TRBV19 and TRBJ1-1; the D is unclear. This CDR3 comprises 13 residues. Trimming stripped 1 base from V and 1 base from J, with 4 bases between. CDR1 is LNHDA and CDR2 is SQIVND in the germline V gene (reference sequence). CDR3 loop: CASSIVRNTEAFF. CDR3 bases: TGTGCCAGTAGTATAGTGAGGAACACTGAAGCTTTCTTT.

The chain uses TRBV30 and TRBJ1-1; D is unclear. Germline CDR1 reads GTSNPN; CDR2 reads SVGIG (reference sequence). V shed 8 bases and J shed 3 bases, with 16 bases lying between them. CDR3 length: 13 residues. This CDR3 is CAGWEAWDTEAFF. The CDR3, as DNA: TGTGCCGGGTGGGAGGCTTGGGACACTGAAGCTTTCTTT.

The genes are TRBV2 and TRBJ2-4; 8 bases are shared with TRBD1. CDR1 SNHLY and CDR2 FYNNEI come from the germline V gene. The CDR3 spans 14 residues. J was trimmed by 5 bases and V by 3 bases; bases with no gene match: 3. The CDR3 bases are TGTGCCAGCAGTGAGGACAGGGAGGAAAACATTCAGTACTTC. Protein: CASSEDREENIQYF.

There are a few counts of this clone. This chain uses TRBV29-1 with TRBJ1-1, with D unresolved. This CDR3 comprises 13 residues. V lost 0 bases and J 7 bases, leaving 12 bases between the germline ends. The germline CDR1 and CDR2 sequences are SQVTM and ANQGSEA. DNA of the CDR3: TGCAGCGTTGAAGATCAACTCAGCCTTGAAGCTTTCTTT. This sequence encodes CSVEDQLSLEAFF.

The chain recombines TRBV28 with TRBJ1-2, with D uncertain. The CDR3 is 14 residues long. V gave up 3 bases and J gave up 4 bases, with 12 bases separating them. Germline V CDR1 and CDR2: MDHEN, SYDVKM. CDR3 sequence: CASSLLDSVYGYTF. The CDR3 coding sequence is TGTGCCAGCAGTTTGTTAGACTCAGTCTATGGCTACACCTTC.

This clone was seen a handful of times. The rearrangement links TRBV15 to TRBJ1-1, with a weak D call TRBD1 (5 bases). Trimming removed 4 bases from V and 6 bases from J, with 9 bases in between. The germline gives CDR1 LNHNV, CDR2 YYDKDF (reference sequence). This CDR3 is built from 12 residues. The chain's CDR3 is CATSTSGSEAFF. CDR3 nucleotides: TGTGCCACCAGCACCTCAGGGTCTGAAGCTTTCTTT. The full variable domain, with the rest looked up from reference TRBV15 and TRBJ1-1, is DAMVIQNPRYQVTQFGKPVTLSCSQTLNHNVMYWYQQKSSQAPKLLFHYYDKDFNNEADTPDNFQSRRPNTSFCFLDIRSPGLGDTAMYLCATSTSGSEAFFGQGTRLTVV.

This chain uses TRBV19 with TRBJ2-1; 10 bases line up with TRBD1. The V and J ends lost 3 bases and 8 bases, in that order; junction bases with no gene match: 4. Germline CDR1 reads LNHDA; CDR2 reads SQIVND (reference sequence). CDR3 length equals 14 residues. In DNA form, the CDR3 reads TGTGCCAGTAGTATCGGGACAGGGGAGGATGAGCAGTTCTTC. This encodes CASSIGTGEDEQFF.

In its sample, this clone was seen a few times. The chain has TRBV10-2 and TRBJ2-3, with a tentative D call TRBD1 (5 bases). CDR3 length: 15 residues. CDR1 and CDR2 from the germline V gene are WSHSY and SAAADI. The V gene lost 2 bases and the J gene lost 2 bases, with 11 bases spanning the gap. CDR3 residues: CASSEPRQSTDTQYF. The CDR3 DNA reads TGCGCCAGCAGTGAGCCGAGACAGTCCACAGATACGCAGTATTTT.

This clone was seen a single time. This chain joins TRBV5-6 and TRBJ1-6, with a weak D call TRBD1 (5 bases). This CDR3 is built from 15 residues. Germline lookup yields CDR1 SGHDT and CDR2 YYEEEE. Deletions cut 0 bases from V and 6 bases from J, with 10 bases between. CDR3 protein: CASSLAGGLNSPLHF. The CDR3 coding sequence is TGTGCCAGCAGCTTGGCTGGGGGACTTAATTCACCCCTCCACTTT.

The V and J genes are TRBV6-6 and TRBJ1-2; D is unresolved. The CDR3 sequence is 14 residues long. Germline loops: CDR1 MNHNY, CDR2 SVGAGI (reference sequence). Trimming took 2 bases from V and 8 from J, leaving 15 bases between them. The CDR3 is CASSYRRRRLGYTF. The CDR3 coding sequence is TGTGCCAGCAGTTACCGGAGGAGGCGGTTAGGCTACACCTTC.

This clone has only one observation. This chain connects TRBV9 to TRBJ2-5, with 8 bases matching TRBD2. CDR3 length equals 16 residues. V was pared by 0 bases and J by 4 bases, with 8 bases of the junction left unmatched. In germline, CDR1 is SGDLS, CDR2 YYNGEE. In DNA, the CDR3 is TGTGCCAGCAGCGTAGCTTCGGGGGGGCCGGGAGAGACCCAGTACTTC. This codes for CASSVASGGPGETQYF.

The chain carries TRBV6-5 and TRBJ2-5; D gene uncertain. The CDR3 has 13 amino acids. From germline, CDR1 is MNHEY and CDR2 SVGAGI. The V end was cut by 2 bases, the J end by 3 bases, with 7 bases between. The CDR3 DNA reads as TGTGCCAGCAGTTACGATGGGGAAGAGACCCAGTACTTC. Translation gives CASSYDGEETQYF.

V is TRBV19 and J is TRBJ2-7; D gene uncertain. The CDR3 spans 12 residues. Per germline, CDR1 LNHDA and CDR2 SQIVND (reference sequence). The V end was cut by 8 bases, the J end by 2 bases, with 10 bases between. The CDR3 region has the DNA TGTGCCAGTGCGGACCCAACCTACGAGCAGTACTTC. It is translated as CASADPTYEQYF. The full variable domain, completed using reference TRBV19 and TRBJ2-7, is DGGITQSPKYLFRKEGQNVTLSCEQNLNHDAMYWYRQDPGQGLRLIYYSQIVNDFQKGDIAEGYSVSREKKESFPLTVTSAQKNPTAFYLCASADPTYEQYFGPGTRLTVT.

The chain is built from TRBV27 and TRBJ1-3; D might be TRBD1 (5 bases). The CDR3 runs 16 residues. From germline, CDR1 is MNHEY and CDR2 SMNVEV (reference sequence). V was clipped by 4 bases and J by 0 bases, with 13 bases between them. The CDR3 reads CASSSGTFGSGNTIYF. The CDR3 coding sequence is TGTGCCAGCAGTTCCGGGACGTTCGGCTCTGGAAACACCATATATTTT.

The gene calls are TRBV25-1 and TRBJ2-5; perhaps D is TRBD1 or TRBD2 (5 bases each). The germline V gene encodes CDR1 MGHDK and CDR2 SYGVNS. CDR3 length: 14 amino acids. The V end was cut by 6 bases, the J end by 2 bases, with 13 bases between. CDR3: CASSSSGQQETQYF. In nucleotides, the CDR3 is TGTGCCAGCAGCTCTTCGGGGCAGCAAGAGACCCAGTACTTC.

The chain is built from TRBV2 and TRBJ2-3; no clear D gene. The CDR3 has 13 residues. V lost 7 bases, J lost 0 bases, and 8 bases lay in between. Germline V lookup: CDR1 SNHLY, CDR2 FYNNEI. The CDR3, as DNA: TGTGCCAGCAAAGAGATTAGCACAGATACGCAGTATTTT. It yields the protein CASKEISTDTQYF.

The gene calls are TRBV6-6 and TRBJ2-7, with D maybe TRBD2 (6 bases). Germline V gene data show CDR1 as MNHNY and CDR2 as SVGAGI (reference sequence). Trimming pared 6 bases from V and 3 bases from J, leaving 18 bases between. The CDR3 is 15 residues long. The CDR3 sequence is CASRRRGSNLYEQYF. The DNA for the CDR3 is TGTGCCAGCAGACGGCGGGGCTCTAACCTCTACGAGCAGTACTTC.

The chain is built from TRBV5-4 and TRBJ2-1; D is uncertain. Trimming removed 0 bases at V and 4 bases at J, with 5 bases between. Per germline, CDR1 SGHNT and CDR2 YYREEE (reference sequence). The CDR3 covers 13 residues. The CDR3 protein is CASSLGAYNEQFF. CDR3 sequence (DNA): TGTGCCAGCAGCTTGGGAGCATACAATGAGCAGTTCTTC.

The chain joins TRBV27 to TRBJ2-5, with 7 bases that match TRBD2. The length of the CDR3 is 15 residues. Germline CDR1 is MNHEY and CDR2 is SMNVEV (reference sequence). The V and J ends lost 0 bases and 0 bases, in that order; junction bases with no gene match: 1. In DNA, the CDR3 is TGTGCCAGCAGTTTATCTGGGGGGGACCAAGAGACCCAGTACTTC. It codes for CASSLSGGDQETQYF.

The V and J genes are TRBV4-1 and TRBJ1-4; the match to TRBD1 covers 8 bases. The CDR3 consists of 19 residues. With V trimmed by 0 bases and J by 5 bases, 14 bases remained unmatched. Per germline, CDR1 MGHRA and CDR2 YSYEKL. In DNA form, the CDR3 reads TGCGCCAGCAGCCAAGATGTGACAGGGGACGACTTCCCCAATGAAAAACTGTTTTTT. This codes for CASSQDVTGDDFPNEKLFF.